This TCR beta chain was documented in a study of T cell responses to AZD1222 COVID-19 vaccine. This CDR3 comprises 12 residues. The V gene's germline CDR1 is MNHEY and CDR2 SVGAGI. Trimming stripped 5 bases from V and 1 base from J, with 2 bases between. Only in-frame clones appear in the TCRdb table, and some are missing; sequencing was by immunoSEQ multiplex PCR. The data contain some 100,000 clones, 88% of them singletons. The TCR sequence derives from an adult in good health. The sequencing used peripheral blood, collected on day 0 of AZD1222 vaccination. The chain carries TRBV6-5 and TRBJ2-2, with unresolved D. CDR3 DNA: TGTGCCAGCAGTCAGAACACCGGGGAGCTGTTTTTT. This encodes CASSQNTGELFF.